These T cell receptor beta chains were read from a single sample in a study of T cells in Graves' hyperthyroidism and ophthalmopathy. TCRdb re-called the multiplex PCR reads through MiXCR, storing one row per CDR3 protein. The table includes more than 100,000 distinct CDR3 sequences, about 45% detected once. The specimen sequenced was blood. Receptors originate from a man aged 35-49 years with Graves' hyperthyroidism. Both conserved end residues are part of each CDR3. Each record gives: D gene, clone size, CDR3 length, V gene, J gene, CDR3 DNA, CDR3 protein. D genes are given only for firm matches. Size is omitted from some rows. Given values are once, few, many or a class for expanded clones.

D gene: TRBD2; clone size: many; CDR3 length: 16; V gene: TRBV7-9; J gene: TRBJ2-2; CDR3 DNA: TGTGCCAGCAGCTTAGGTAGCGGGAGAGGTACCGGGGAGCTGTTTTTT; CDR3 protein: CASSLGSGRGTGELFF
D gene: TRBD2; clone size: .; CDR3 length: 15; V gene: TRBV9; J gene: TRBJ2-3; CDR3 DNA: TGTGCCAGCAGCGTAGCGGGGGGGCCCCCCGATGAGCAGTATTTT; CDR3 protein: CASSVAGGPPDEQYF
D gene: .; clone size: .; CDR3 length: 15; V gene: TRBV27; J gene: TRBJ1-1; CDR3 DNA: TGTGCCAGCAGCTTGGCCTTTCGGGCAAAGACTGAAGCTTTCTTT; CDR3 protein: CASSLAFRAKTEAFF
D gene: .; clone size: many; CDR3 length: 16; V gene: TRBV11-2; J gene: TRBJ2-3; CDR3 DNA: TGTGCCAGCAGCTCCCCCCAAGGATTTAGCACAGATACGCAGTATTTT; CDR3 protein: CASSSPQGFSTDTQYF
D gene: TRBD2; clone size: many; CDR3 length: 15; V gene: TRBV19; J gene: TRBJ2-1; CDR3 DNA: TGTGCCAGTAGCCGACTAGCGGGAGTGTACAATGAGCAGTTCTTC; CDR3 protein: CASSRLAGVYNEQFF
D gene: TRBD1; clone size: few; CDR3 length: 15; V gene: TRBV6-1; J gene: TRBJ1-2; CDR3 DNA: TGTGCCAGCACCCTTTGGGACAGGGGACAGGAGGGCTACACCTTC; CDR3 protein: CASTLWDRGQEGYTF
D gene: .; clone size: once; CDR3 length: 13; V gene: TRBV24-1; J gene: TRBJ1-3; CDR3 DNA: TGTGCCACCAGTGATGGCCATGGAAACACCATATATTTT; CDR3 protein: CATSDGHGNTIYF
D gene: TRBD2; clone size: many; CDR3 length: 16; V gene: TRBV28; J gene: TRBJ2-7; CDR3 DNA: TGTGCCAGCAGCACTACCGGGGGAGGGAACCCCTACGAGCAGTACTTC; CDR3 protein: CASSTTGGGNPYEQYF
D gene: .; clone size: .; CDR3 length: 14; V gene: TRBV2; J gene: TRBJ1-1; CDR3 DNA: TGTGCCAGCAGGAGGGGGGTCGCAACTAATGAAGCGTTCTTT; CDR3 protein: CASRRGVATNEAFF
D gene: TRBD1; clone size: many; CDR3 length: 16; V gene: TRBV20-1; J gene: TRBJ2-6; CDR3 DNA: TGCAGTGCGGGGACAGGGAGAGTCTCTGGGGCCAACGTCCTGACTTTC; CDR3 protein: CSAGTGRVSGANVLTF
D gene: .; clone size: many; CDR3 length: 16; V gene: TRBV19; J gene: TRBJ1-2; CDR3 DNA: TGTGCCAGTAGAAGTGGGGGGGGCTTTCGAAACTATGGCTACACCTTC; CDR3 protein: CASRSGGGFRNYGYTF
D gene: .; clone size: .; CDR3 length: 13; V gene: TRBV19; J gene: TRBJ1-2; CDR3 DNA: TGTGCCAGTAGTCCGGGCGGGGGGAATGGCTACACCTTC; CDR3 protein: CASSPGGGNGYTF
D gene: .; clone size: .; CDR3 length: 11; V gene: TRBV6-1; J gene: TRBJ2-7; CDR3 DNA: TGTGCCAGCACAGAGATCTACGAGCAGTGCTTT; CDR3 protein: CASTEIYEQCF
D gene: TRBD1; clone size: many; CDR3 length: 13; V gene: TRBV11-3; J gene: TRBJ1-1; CDR3 DNA: TGTGCCAGCAGCTCACAGGGGAGAACTGAAGCTTTCTTT; CDR3 protein: CASSSQGRTEAFF
D gene: TRBD1; clone size: .; CDR3 length: 15; V gene: TRBV20-1; J gene: TRBJ1-1; CDR3 DNA: TGCAGTGCTAGCGGGATCGGACAGGGGACGACTGAAGCTTTCTTT; CDR3 protein: CSASGIGQGTTEAFF
D gene: .; clone size: .; CDR3 length: 16; V gene: TRBV4-1; J gene: TRBJ2-1; CDR3 DNA: TGCGCCAGCAGCCAGGAACAGGGTAGTGATTTGGGTGAGCAGTTCTTC; CDR3 protein: CASSQEQGSDLGEQFF
D gene: TRBD1; clone size: .; CDR3 length: 13; V gene: TRBV29-1; J gene: TRBJ1-2; CDR3 DNA: TGCAGCGTTGAAGGACAGGGGGCCTATGGCTACACCTTC; CDR3 protein: CSVEGQGAYGYTF
D gene: TRBD1; clone size: few; CDR3 length: 19; V gene: TRBV7-2; J gene: TRBJ1-2; CDR3 DNA: TGCGCCAGCAGCCAAGATGAAGGGGGACAGAGCCGTCTCAGTTATGGCTACACCTTC; CDR3 protein: CASSQDEGGQSRLSYGYTF
D gene: .; clone size: .; CDR3 length: 13; V gene: TRBV7-9; J gene: TRBJ2-5; CDR3 DNA: TGTGCCAGCAGGCCGTTGAGGCAAGAGACCCAGTACTTC; CDR3 protein: CASRPLRQETQYF
D gene: .; clone size: many; CDR3 length: 13; V gene: TRBV6-1; J gene: TRBJ2-3; CDR3 DNA: TGTGCCAGCAGTGAAGGGACTCCAGATACGCAGTATTTT; CDR3 protein: CASSEGTPDTQYF
D gene: .; clone size: many; CDR3 length: 14; V gene: TRBV7-9; J gene: TRBJ2-5; CDR3 DNA: TGTGCCAGCAGCTTATCAGGGGGGATGGAGACCCAGTACTTC; CDR3 protein: CASSLSGGMETQYF
D gene: .; clone size: few; CDR3 length: 14; V gene: TRBV27; J gene: TRBJ2-7; CDR3 DNA: TGTGCCAGCAGTACCTATTCGGACAACGCGGGGCAGTACTTC; CDR3 protein: CASSTYSDNAGQYF
D gene: TRBD2; clone size: .; CDR3 length: 20; V gene: TRBV29-1; J gene: TRBJ2-5; CDR3 DNA: TGCAGCGTTGAAGTAGCGGGGCCTACGTATAGCAATCAGCCCCAAGAGACCCAGTACTTC; CDR3 protein: CSVEVAGPTYSNQPQETQYF
D gene: .; clone size: once; CDR3 length: 15; V gene: TRBV7-2; J gene: TRBJ2-7; CDR3 DNA: TGTGCCAGCAGCACAGAGGGCAGGGGGGACTACGAGCAGTACTTC; CDR3 protein: CASSTEGRGDYEQYF
D gene: .; clone size: .; CDR3 length: 16; V gene: TRBV7-6; J gene: TRBJ1-4; CDR3 DNA: TGTGCCAGCAGCTTAATGGCTCCCCCCCCCGGAGATAAACTGTTTTTT; CDR3 protein: CASSLMAPPPGDKLFF
D gene: TRBD2; clone size: .; CDR3 length: 17; V gene: TRBV2; J gene: TRBJ2-3; CDR3 DNA: TGTGCCAGCAGTGATACGGCGGGGGGGCATAGCACAGATACGCAGTATTTT; CDR3 protein: CASSDTAGGHSTDTQYF
D gene: .; clone size: few; CDR3 length: 15; V gene: TRBV19; J gene: TRBJ2-7; CDR3 DNA: TGTGCCTGGAGTGTAGTGTGGTTGGGATCCTACGAGCAGTACTTC; CDR3 protein: CAWSVVWLGSYEQYF
D gene: .; clone size: .; CDR3 length: 13; V gene: TRBV10-2; J gene: TRBJ1-2; CDR3 DNA: TGCGCCAGCAGTCTAGGTAGTAACTATGGCTACACCTTC; CDR3 protein: CASSLGSNYGYTF
D gene: .; clone size: few; CDR3 length: 16; V gene: TRBV4-1; J gene: TRBJ1-5; CDR3 DNA: TGCGCCAGCAGCCGGTTCAGTGGGAATAGCAATCAGCCCCAGCATTTT; CDR3 protein: CASSRFSGNSNQPQHF
D gene: .; clone size: .; CDR3 length: 13; V gene: TRBV15; J gene: TRBJ2-5; CDR3 DNA: TGTGCCACCAGACCCCGGGGTGGAGAGACCCAGTACTTC; CDR3 protein: CATRPRGGETQYF
D gene: TRBD2; clone size: many; CDR3 length: 17; V gene: TRBV20-1; J gene: TRBJ2-5; CDR3 DNA: TGCAGTGCTAGTGGGTTACTAGCGGGAGGGCCCGGAGAGACCCAGTACTTC; CDR3 protein: CSASGLLAGGPGETQYF
D gene: TRBD2; clone size: .; CDR3 length: 17; V gene: TRBV10-2; J gene: TRBJ2-2; CDR3 DNA: TGCGCCAGCAGTGAGTCATCTAGCGGGCGGACGACCGGGGAGCTGTTTTTT; CDR3 protein: CASSESSSGRTTGELFF
D gene: .; clone size: .; CDR3 length: 14; V gene: TRBV29-1; J gene: TRBJ1-1; CDR3 DNA: TGCAGCGTTGATTGGACCGTATTGAACACTGAAGCTTTCTTT; CDR3 protein: CSVDWTVLNTEAFF
D gene: .; clone size: many; CDR3 length: 14; V gene: TRBV25-1; J gene: TRBJ1-1; CDR3 DNA: TGTGCCAGCAGTGAATGGGGCAGCCCCATTGAAGCTTTCTTT; CDR3 protein: CASSEWGSPIEAFF
D gene: TRBD2; clone size: many; CDR3 length: 17; V gene: TRBV11-3; J gene: TRBJ2-7; CDR3 DNA: TGTGCCAGCAGCTTAGTAGGGGGCCTAGCGGGAGGGAGCGAGCAGTACTTC; CDR3 protein: CASSLVGGLAGGSEQYF
D gene: TRBD1; clone size: few; CDR3 length: 15; V gene: TRBV6-5; J gene: TRBJ2-4; CDR3 DNA: TGTGCCAGCAGTTCCGCGCCGGGACAGAAAAACATTCAGTACTTC; CDR3 protein: CASSSAPGQKNIQYF
D gene: .; clone size: .; CDR3 length: 12; V gene: TRBV2; J gene: TRBJ1-2; CDR3 DNA: .; CDR3 protein: CASSDVGYGNTF
D gene: TRBD1; clone size: many; CDR3 length: 14; V gene: TRBV27; J gene: TRBJ2-7; CDR3 DNA: TGTGCCAGCAGTGGGGACAGGGTAGGATCCGAGCAGTACTTC; CDR3 protein: CASSGDRVGSEQYF
D gene: TRBD1; clone size: few; CDR3 length: 16; V gene: TRBV18; J gene: TRBJ2-7; CDR3 DNA: TGTGCCAGCTCACCACCCTCCGGACAGGGGGCTTACGAGCAGTACTTC; CDR3 protein: CASSPPSGQGAYEQYF
D gene: .; clone size: many; CDR3 length: 12; V gene: TRBV6-6; J gene: TRBJ2-2; CDR3 DNA: TGTGCCAGCAGTCAAGCCGCCGGGGAGCTGTTTTTT; CDR3 protein: CASSQAAGELFF
D gene: .; clone size: many; CDR3 length: 15; V gene: TRBV10-1; J gene: TRBJ2-3; CDR3 DNA: TGCGCCAGCAGTGAGGGAAATCTAGTAACAGATACGCAGTATTTT; CDR3 protein: CASSEGNLVTDTQYF
D gene: TRBD1; clone size: .; CDR3 length: 16; V gene: TRBV10-3; J gene: TRBJ1-2; CDR3 DNA: TGTGCCATCAGTGGCGCGACAGGGGCATCGAACTATGGCTACACCTTC; CDR3 protein: CAISGATGASNYGYTF
D gene: TRBD1; clone size: many; CDR3 length: 12; V gene: TRBV7-2; J gene: TRBJ1-2; CDR3 DNA: TGTGCCAGCAGAACAGGGGGAGATGGCTACACCTTC; CDR3 protein: CASRTGGDGYTF
D gene: .; clone size: .; CDR3 length: 16; V gene: TRBV28; J gene: TRBJ1-5; CDR3 DNA: TGTGCCAGCAGTTTATATATGGCGGACAGCAATCAGCCCCAGCATTTT; CDR3 protein: CASSLYMADSNQPQHF
D gene: .; clone size: many; CDR3 length: 17; V gene: TRBV12-3/TRBV12-4; J gene: TRBJ1-5; CDR3 DNA: TGTGCCAGCAGTTTAGCCAGGGACACGAATAGCAATCAGCCCCAGCATTTT; CDR3 protein: CASSLARDTNSNQPQHF
D gene: .; clone size: many; CDR3 length: 13; V gene: TRBV20-1; J gene: TRBJ1-1; CDR3 DNA: TGCAGTGCTAGATCCCGGACGGATGACGGCGCTTTCTTT; CDR3 protein: CSARSRTDDGAFF
D gene: TRBD1; clone size: .; CDR3 length: 14; V gene: TRBV2; J gene: TRBJ1-5; CDR3 DNA: TGTGCCAGCAGCTTGGGACAGGAGCCCCAGCCCCAGCATTTT; CDR3 protein: CASSLGQEPQPQHF
D gene: .; clone size: .; CDR3 length: 13; V gene: TRBV11-2; J gene: TRBJ2-1; CDR3 DNA: TGTGCCAGCAGCTCGGCCCCGGGACGGCAGCAGTTCTTC; CDR3 protein: CASSSAPGRQQFF
D gene: .; clone size: once; CDR3 length: 14; V gene: TRBV20-1; J gene: TRBJ1-2; CDR3 DNA: TGCAGTGCTAGAGACAACAGAGGAAACTATGGCTACACCTTC; CDR3 protein: CSARDNRGNYGYTF
D gene: .; clone size: many; CDR3 length: 15; V gene: TRBV4-3; J gene: TRBJ1-5; CDR3 DNA: TGCGCCAGCAGCCAAGGGGCCGTCAATAATCAGCCCCAGCATTTT; CDR3 protein: CASSQGAVNNQPQHF
D gene: .; clone size: .; CDR3 length: 16; V gene: TRBV15; J gene: TRBJ2-6; CDR3 DNA: TGTGCCAGCAGCCAAGATCGGAGCTCTGGGGCCAACGTCCTGACTTTC; CDR3 protein: CASSQDRSSGANVLTF
D gene: TRBD1; clone size: many; CDR3 length: 15; V gene: TRBV6-5; J gene: TRBJ2-3; CDR3 DNA: TGTGCCAGCAGTGGTCCGGGACAGCTTACAGATACGCAGTATTTT; CDR3 protein: CASSGPGQLTDTQYF
D gene: .; clone size: .; CDR3 length: 15; V gene: TRBV19; J gene: TRBJ2-1; CDR3 DNA: TGTGCCAGCCATCGGAGGGGAAGCTCCTACAATGAGCAGTTCTTC; CDR3 protein: CASHRRGSSYNEQFF